In its sample, the clone carrying this TCR beta chain was seen many times. The V segment lost 1 base and the J segment 7 bases; nucleotides outside the gene matches: 7. This CDR3 has 16 residues. From germline, CDR1 is SGHTA and CDR2 FQGNSA. The sample originates from a study of T cell repertoires in cytomegalovirus infection. TCRdb fed the reads into MiXCR, producing one record per CDR3 protein. The sample consists of just under 550,000 distinct CDR3 sequences, about 25% of them appearing once. Sequenced material: PBMCs. The rearrangement uses TRBV7-2 and TRBJ2-1, with 10 bases identical to TRBD2. This sequence originates from a human donor in good health (CMV status not recorded). Some clones in this sample may be carry-over from other donors' samples. The CDR3 region is CASSLGASGRLNEQFF. CDR3 in DNA: TGTGCCAGCAGCTTAGGTGCTAGCGGGAGACTAAATGAGCAGTTCTTC.